This section outlines one TCR beta chain sequence together with its context. No antigen is known for it. V dropped 4 bases and J dropped 4; count of bases not matched to a gene: 7. The CDR3 extends over 16 amino acids. CDR1 and CDR2 (germline): SNHLY, FYNNEI. This sample is drawn from a study of cytomegalovirus exposure and HLA in healthy donors. General study findings and limits: Some TCR beta chains (approximately 180 of them) were listed as cytomegalovirus-associated. In most subjects, TCR beta sequences reportedly gave accurate predictions of HLA-A and HLA-B alleles.

Primers included in the PCR were 60 Vbeta and 13 Jbeta primers. Data came from immunoSEQ multiplex PCR; TCRdb stores just in-frame clones and leaves some out. The sample holds about 130,000 clones, roughly 78% seen once. This clonotype was obtained from a man aged 30 to 45 in good health. Sequencing input: PBMCs. This chain joins TRBV2 and TRBJ2-1; 10 nucleotides line up with TRBD2. CDR3 protein: CASSGATSGPYNEQFF. Written as DNA, the CDR3 is TGTGCCAGCAGTGGCGCGACTAGCGGGCCATACAATGAGCAGTTCTTC.